The sequence of this TCR beta chain was determined in a study of T cell changes during pregnancy in multiple sclerosis. TCRdb keeps only in-frame clones here, not all; method: immunoSEQ multiplex PCR. The table lists about 89,000 clones, 90% to 95% of them singletons. The CDR3 spans 15 residues. Trimming removed 6 bases from V and 0 bases from J; junction bases left unmatched: 8. Germline lookup yields CDR1 SQVTM and CDR2 ANQGSEA. The rearrangement joins TRBV29-1 to TRBJ2-1, with 7 bases fitting TRBD2. The receptor was derived from a female donor with multiple sclerosis, enrolled in a pregnancy study. Source: peripheral blood, taken in the third trimester of pregnancy. The CDR3 DNA reads TGCAGCGTGTATTATAGCGGGTTCTCCTACAATGAGCAGTTCTTC. Its translation is CSVYYSGFSYNEQFF.